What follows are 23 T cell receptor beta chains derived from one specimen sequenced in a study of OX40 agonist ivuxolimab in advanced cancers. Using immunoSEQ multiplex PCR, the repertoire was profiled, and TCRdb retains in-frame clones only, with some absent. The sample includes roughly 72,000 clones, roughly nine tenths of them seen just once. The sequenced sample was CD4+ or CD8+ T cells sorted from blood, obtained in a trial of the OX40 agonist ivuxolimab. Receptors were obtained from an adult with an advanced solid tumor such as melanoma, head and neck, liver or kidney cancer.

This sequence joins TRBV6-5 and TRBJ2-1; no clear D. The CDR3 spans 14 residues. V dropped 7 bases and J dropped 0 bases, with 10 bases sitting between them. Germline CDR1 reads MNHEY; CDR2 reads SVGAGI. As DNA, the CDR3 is TGTGCCAGCAAGAGGTCGAGCTCCTACAATGAGCAGTTCTTC. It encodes CASKRSSSYNEQFF.

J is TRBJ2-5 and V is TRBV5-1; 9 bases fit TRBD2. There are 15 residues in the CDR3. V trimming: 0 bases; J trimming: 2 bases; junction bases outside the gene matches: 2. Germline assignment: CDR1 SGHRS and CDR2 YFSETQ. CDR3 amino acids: CASSLVAGGQETQYF. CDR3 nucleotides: TGCGCCAGCAGCTTGGTGGCGGGGGGGCAAGAGACCCAGTACTTC.

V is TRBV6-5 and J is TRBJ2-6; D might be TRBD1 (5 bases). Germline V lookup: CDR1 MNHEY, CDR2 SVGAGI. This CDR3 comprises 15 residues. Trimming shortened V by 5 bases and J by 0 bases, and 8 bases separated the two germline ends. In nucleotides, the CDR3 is TGTGCCAGCAGTCCAGGGTTCTCTGGGGCCAACGTCCTGACTTTC. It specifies CASSPGFSGANVLTF.

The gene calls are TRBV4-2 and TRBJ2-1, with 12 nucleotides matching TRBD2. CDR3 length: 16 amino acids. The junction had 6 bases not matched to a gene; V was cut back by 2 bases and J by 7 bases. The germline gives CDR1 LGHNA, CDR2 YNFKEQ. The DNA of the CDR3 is TGTGCCAGCAGCCAATCGGGACTAGCGGGCTCTAATGAGCAGTTCTTC. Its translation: CASSQSGLAGSNEQFF.

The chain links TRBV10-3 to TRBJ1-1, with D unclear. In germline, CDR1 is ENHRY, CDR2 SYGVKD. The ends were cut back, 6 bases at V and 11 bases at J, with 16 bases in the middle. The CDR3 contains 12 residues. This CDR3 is CAIRDSIAGAFF. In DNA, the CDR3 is TGTGCCATCAGGGATTCCATTGCGGGGGCTTTCTTT.

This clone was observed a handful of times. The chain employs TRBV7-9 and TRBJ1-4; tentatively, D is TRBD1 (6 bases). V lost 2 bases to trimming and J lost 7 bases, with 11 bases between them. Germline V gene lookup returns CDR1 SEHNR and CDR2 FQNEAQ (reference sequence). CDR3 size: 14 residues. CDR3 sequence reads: CASSLQGRGEKLFF. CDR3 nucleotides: TGTGCCAGCAGCTTACAGGGGAGAGGTGAAAAACTGTTTTTT.

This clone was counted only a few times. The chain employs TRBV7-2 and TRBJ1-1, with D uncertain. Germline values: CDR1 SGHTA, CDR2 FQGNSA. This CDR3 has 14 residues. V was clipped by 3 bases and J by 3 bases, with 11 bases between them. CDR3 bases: TGTGCCAGCAGCTTGGGCAGAACCTACACTGAAGCTTTCTTT. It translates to CASSLGRTYTEAFF.

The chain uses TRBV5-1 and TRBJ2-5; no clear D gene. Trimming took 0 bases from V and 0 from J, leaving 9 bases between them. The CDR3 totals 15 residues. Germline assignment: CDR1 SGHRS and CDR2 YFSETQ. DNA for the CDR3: TGCGCCAGCAGCTTGGGGGTTAGATACCAAGAGACCCAGTACTTC. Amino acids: CASSLGVRYQETQYF.

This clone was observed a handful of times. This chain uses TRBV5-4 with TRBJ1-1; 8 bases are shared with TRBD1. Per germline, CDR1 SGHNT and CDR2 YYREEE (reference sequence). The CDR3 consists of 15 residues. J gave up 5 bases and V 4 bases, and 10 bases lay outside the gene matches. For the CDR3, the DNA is TGTGCCAGCAGCCCTGCAGGGGGCGGAAAGACTGAAGCTTTCTTT. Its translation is CASSPAGGGKTEAFF.

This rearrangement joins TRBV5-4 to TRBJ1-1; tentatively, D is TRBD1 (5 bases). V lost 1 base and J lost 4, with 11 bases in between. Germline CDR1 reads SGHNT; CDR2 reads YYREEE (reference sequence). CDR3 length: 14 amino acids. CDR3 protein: CASSLWGGATEAFF. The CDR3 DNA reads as TGTGCCAGCAGCTTGTGGGGCGGGGCCACTGAAGCTTTCTTT. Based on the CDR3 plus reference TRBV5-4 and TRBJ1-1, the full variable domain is ETGVTQSPTHLIKTRGQQVTLRCSSQSGHNTVSWYQQALGQGPQFIFQYYREEENGRGNFPPRFSGLQFPNYSSELNVNALELDDSALYLCASSLWGGATEAFFGQGTRLTVV.

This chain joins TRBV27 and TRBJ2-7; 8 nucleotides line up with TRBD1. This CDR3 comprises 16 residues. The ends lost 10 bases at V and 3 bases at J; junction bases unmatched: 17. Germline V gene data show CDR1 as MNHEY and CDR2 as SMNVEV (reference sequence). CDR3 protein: CATLKLGQGRFYEQYF. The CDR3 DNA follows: TGTGCCACCTTAAAGCTCGGACAGGGCCGATTCTACGAGCAGTACTTC.

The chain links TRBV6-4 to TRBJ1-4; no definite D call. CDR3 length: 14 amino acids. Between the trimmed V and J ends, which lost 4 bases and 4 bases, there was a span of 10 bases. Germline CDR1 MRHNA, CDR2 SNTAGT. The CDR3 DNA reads TGTGCCAGCAGTGTGACACAGCTTAATGAAAAACTGTTTTTT. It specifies CASSVTQLNEKLFF.

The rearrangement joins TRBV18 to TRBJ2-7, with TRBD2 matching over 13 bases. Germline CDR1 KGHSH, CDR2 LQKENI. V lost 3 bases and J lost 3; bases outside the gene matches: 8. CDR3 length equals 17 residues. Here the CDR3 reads CASSPGLAGTFNYEQYF. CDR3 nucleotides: TGTGCCAGCTCACCGGGACTAGCGGGGACATTCAACTACGAGCAGTACTTC.

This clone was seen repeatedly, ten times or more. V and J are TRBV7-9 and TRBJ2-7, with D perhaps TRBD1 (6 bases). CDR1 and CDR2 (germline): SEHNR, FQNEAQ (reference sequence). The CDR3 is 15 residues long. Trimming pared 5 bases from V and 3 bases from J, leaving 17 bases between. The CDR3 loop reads CASSLDRGILYEQYF. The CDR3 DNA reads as TGTGCCAGCAGCCTGGACAGAGGTATTCTCTACGAGCAGTACTTC.

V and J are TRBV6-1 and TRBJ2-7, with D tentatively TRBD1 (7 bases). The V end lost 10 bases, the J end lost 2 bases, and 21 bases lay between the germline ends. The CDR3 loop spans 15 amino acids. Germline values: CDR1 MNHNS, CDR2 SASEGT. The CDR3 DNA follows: TGTGCCATCCAACGGGGGACAGCCTCGCCCTACGAGCAGTACTTC. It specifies CAIQRGTASPYEQYF.

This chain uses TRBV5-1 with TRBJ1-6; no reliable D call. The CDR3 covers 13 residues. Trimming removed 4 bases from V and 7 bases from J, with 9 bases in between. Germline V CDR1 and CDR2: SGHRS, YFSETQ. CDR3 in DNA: TGCGCCAGCAGCCCGAGCCCCAATTCACCCCTCCACTTT. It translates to CASSPSPNSPLHF.

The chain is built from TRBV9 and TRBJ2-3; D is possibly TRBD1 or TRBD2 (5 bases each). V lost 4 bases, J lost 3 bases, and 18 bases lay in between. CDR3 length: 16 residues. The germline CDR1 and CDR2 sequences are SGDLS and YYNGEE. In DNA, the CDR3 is TGTGCCAGCAGCCCCCCCCGGATGGGGGTAACAGATACGCAGTATTTT. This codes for CASSPPRMGVTDTQYF. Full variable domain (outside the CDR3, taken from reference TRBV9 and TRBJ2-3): DSGVTQTPKHLITATGQRVTLRCSPRSGDLSVYWYQQSLDQGLQFLIQYYNGEERAKGNILERFSAQQFPDLHSELNLSSLELGDSALYFCASSPPRMGVTDTQYFGPGTRLTVL.

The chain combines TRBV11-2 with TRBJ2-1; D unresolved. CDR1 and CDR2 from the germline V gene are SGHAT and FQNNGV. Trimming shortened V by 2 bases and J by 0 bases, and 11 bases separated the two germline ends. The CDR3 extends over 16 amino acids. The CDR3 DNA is TGTGCCAGCAGCTTATTACGCGGACGCTCCTACAATGAGCAGTTCTTC. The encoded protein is CASSLLRGRSYNEQFF. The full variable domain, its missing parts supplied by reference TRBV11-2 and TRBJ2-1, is EAGVAQSPRYKIIEKRQSVAFWCNPISGHATLYWYQQILGQGPKLLIQFQNNGVVDDSQLPKDRFSAERLKGVDSTLKIQPAKLEDSAVYLCASSLLRGRSYNEQFFGPGTRLTVL.

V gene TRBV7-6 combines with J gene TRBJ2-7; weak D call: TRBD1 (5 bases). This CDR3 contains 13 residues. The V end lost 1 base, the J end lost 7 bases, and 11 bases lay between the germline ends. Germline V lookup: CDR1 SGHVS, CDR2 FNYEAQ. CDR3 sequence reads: CASSLDRFGEQYF. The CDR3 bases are TGTGCCAGCAGCTTAGACAGGTTTGGTGAGCAGTACTTC.

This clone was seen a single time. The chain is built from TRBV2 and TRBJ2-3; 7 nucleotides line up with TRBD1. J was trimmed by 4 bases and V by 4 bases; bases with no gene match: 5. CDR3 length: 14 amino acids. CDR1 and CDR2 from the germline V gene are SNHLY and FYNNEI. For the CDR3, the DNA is TGTGCCAGCAGTGCGAGGGGGCCGGCAGATACGCAGTATTTT. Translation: CASSARGPADTQYF.

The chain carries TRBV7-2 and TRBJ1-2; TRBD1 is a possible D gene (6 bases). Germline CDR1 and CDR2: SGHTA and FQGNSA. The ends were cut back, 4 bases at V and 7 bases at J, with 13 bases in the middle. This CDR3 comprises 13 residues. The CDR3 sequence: CASSYPGVTGYTF. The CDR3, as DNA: TGTGCCAGCAGCTATCCAGGGGTAACTGGCTACACCTTC.

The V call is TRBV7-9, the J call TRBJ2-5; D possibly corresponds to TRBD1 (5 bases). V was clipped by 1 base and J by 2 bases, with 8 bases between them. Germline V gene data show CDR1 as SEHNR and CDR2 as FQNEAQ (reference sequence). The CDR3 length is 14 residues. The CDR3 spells CASSLGAGQETQYF. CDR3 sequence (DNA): TGTGCCAGCAGCTTAGGGGCAGGGCAAGAGACCCAGTACTTC.

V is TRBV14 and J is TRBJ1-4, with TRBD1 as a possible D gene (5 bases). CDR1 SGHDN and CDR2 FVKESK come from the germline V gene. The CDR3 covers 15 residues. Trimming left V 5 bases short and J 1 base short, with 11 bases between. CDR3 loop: CASSLAQETNEKLFF. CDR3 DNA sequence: TGTGCCAGCAGCTTGGCACAGGAAACTAATGAAAAACTGTTTTTT. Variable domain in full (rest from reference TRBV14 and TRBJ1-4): EAGVTQFPSHSVIEKGQTVTLRCDPISGHDNLYWYRRVMGKEIKFLLHFVKESKQDESGMPNNRFLAERTGGTYSTLKVQPAELEDSGVYFCASSLAQETNEKLFFGSGTQLSVL.